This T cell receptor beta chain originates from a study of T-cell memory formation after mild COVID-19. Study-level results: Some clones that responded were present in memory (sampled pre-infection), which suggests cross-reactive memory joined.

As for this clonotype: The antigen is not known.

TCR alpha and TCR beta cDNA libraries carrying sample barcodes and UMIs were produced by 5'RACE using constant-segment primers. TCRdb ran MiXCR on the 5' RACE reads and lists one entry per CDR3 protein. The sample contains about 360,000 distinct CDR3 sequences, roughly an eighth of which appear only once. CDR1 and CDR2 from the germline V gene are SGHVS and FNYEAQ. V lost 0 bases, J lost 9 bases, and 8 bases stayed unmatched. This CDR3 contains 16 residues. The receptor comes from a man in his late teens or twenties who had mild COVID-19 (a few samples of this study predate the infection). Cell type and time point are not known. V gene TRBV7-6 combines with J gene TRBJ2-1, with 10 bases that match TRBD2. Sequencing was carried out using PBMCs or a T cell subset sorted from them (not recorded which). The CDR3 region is CASSLASGGASFEQFF. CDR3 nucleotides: TGTGCCAGCAGCTTAGCGAGCGGGGGGGCCAGTTTTGAGCAGTTCTTC.